This T cell receptor beta chain was profiled in a study of metastatic and nonmetastatic thyroid tumors. At least ten counts were recorded for this clone. Via MiXCR, TCRdb re-called the PCR reads. The sample carries about 27,000 clones, more than 20% recorded once. From germline, CDR1 is MRHNA and CDR2 SNTAGT. This CDR3 comprises 14 residues. V was trimmed by 5 bases and J by 5 bases, leaving 13 bases between them. All patients were treatment-naive before thyroid surgery. The chain joins TRBV6-4 to TRBJ2-1; D not certain. The specimen sequenced was blood. This TCR derives from a male donor with papillary thyroid cancer or a benign thyroid nodule (not recorded which). Some clones in this sample may be carry-over from other donors' samples. CDR3 loop: CASSFLPTNNEQFF. DNA for the CDR3: TGTGCCAGCAGTTTCCTCCCCACCAACAATGAGCAGTTCTTC.